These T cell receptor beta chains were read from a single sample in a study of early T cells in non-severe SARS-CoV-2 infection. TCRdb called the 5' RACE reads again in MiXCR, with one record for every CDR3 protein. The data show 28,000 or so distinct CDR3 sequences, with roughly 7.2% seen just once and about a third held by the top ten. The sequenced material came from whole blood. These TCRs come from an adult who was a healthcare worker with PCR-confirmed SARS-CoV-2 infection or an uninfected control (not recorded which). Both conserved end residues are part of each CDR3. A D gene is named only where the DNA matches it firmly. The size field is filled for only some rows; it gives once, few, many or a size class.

CASSSRRRVGTDTQYF	TGTGCCAGCAGTTCACGACGGAGAGTGGGCACAGATACGCAGTATTTT	many	TRBV6-5	TRBJ2-3	NA	16
CASKGTGLQPQHF	TGTGCCAGTAAAGGGACAGGGTTGCAGCCCCAGCATTTT	many	TRBV19	TRBJ1-5	TRBD1	13
CATSGGGNTDTQYF	TGTGCCACCAGCGGGGGGGGAAACACAGATACGCAGTATTTT	many	TRBV24-1	TRBJ2-3	TRBD2	14
CASSLGAVQETQYF	TGTGCCAGCAGCTTAGGGGCAGTACAAGAGACCCAGTACTTC	NA	TRBV7-3	TRBJ2-5	NA	14
CASSIVQQGGRYTF	TGTGCCAGTAGTATAGTGCAACAGGGAGGACGCTACACCTTC	many	TRBV19	TRBJ1-2	NA	14
CASSLWGLEGGNNSPLHF	TGTGCCAGCAGCCTATGGGGGCTAGAGGGTGGTAATAATTCACCCCTCCACTTT	few	TRBV2	TRBJ1-6	NA	18
CASSYLGENNSPLHF	TGTGCCAGCAGTTACTTGGGGGAAAATAATTCACCCCTCCACTTT	many	TRBV6-6	TRBJ1-6	NA	15
CASSPRRTGENEQYF	TGTGCCAGCAGCCCACGTCGGACAGGGGAAAACGAGCAGTACTTC	many	TRBV7-9	TRBJ2-7	TRBD1	15
CSARRADSNQPQHF	TGCAGTGCTAGACGGGCCGATAGCAATCAGCCCCAGCATTTT	many	TRBV20-1	TRBJ1-5	NA	14
CSARRTGGEGYTF	TGCAGTGCTAGGCGGACAGGGGGCGAAGGCTACACCTTC	many	TRBV20-1	TRBJ1-2	TRBD1	13
CASSPQEAGELFF	TGTGCCAGCTCACCACAGGAGGCCGGGGAGCTGTTTTTT	NA	TRBV18	TRBJ2-2	NA	13
CASSHPVRGDTQYF	TGTGCCAGTAGCCACCCCGTCCGAGGAGATACGCAGTATTTT	many	TRBV19	TRBJ2-3	NA	14
CSVDKDRTYGYTF	TGCAGCGTGGACAAGGACAGGACTTATGGCTACACCTTC	many	TRBV29-1	TRBJ1-2	TRBD1	13
CASSSLFFGTGSYEQYF	TGTGCCAGCAGTTCGCTCTTTTTTGGGACAGGGTCCTACGAGCAGTACTTC	NA	TRBV12-3/TRBV12-4	TRBJ2-7	TRBD1	17
CASSRQGGETQYF	TGTGCCAGCAGCCGACAGGGCGGAGAGACCCAGTACTTC	few	TRBV7-2	TRBJ2-5	TRBD1	13
CASSPGTSGTYNEQFF	TGCGCCAGCAGTCCTGGGACTAGCGGGACCTACAATGAGCAGTTCTTC	many	TRBV10-1	TRBJ2-1	TRBD2	16
CASSRQQGTDTQYF	TGTGCCAGCTCACGCCAACAGGGGACAGATACGCAGTATTTT	NA	TRBV18	TRBJ2-3	TRBD1	14
CASSEDHGGTGELFF	TGTGCCAGCAGTGAAGATCACGGAGGCACCGGGGAGCTGTTTTTT	few	TRBV6-1	TRBJ2-2	NA	15
CASSTRTGDQPQHF	TGTGCCAGCAGCACCCGGACAGGGGATCAGCCCCAGCATTTT	many	TRBV7-2	TRBJ1-5	TRBD1	14
CSGGDAAISSYNEQFF	TGCAGTGGGGGTGATGCCGCCATTAGCTCCTACAATGAGCAGTTCTTC	many	TRBV20-1	TRBJ2-1	NA	16
CASRRGTGGRVGTGELFF	TGTGCCAGTAGACGAGGGACAGGCGGGAGAGTGGGCACCGGGGAGCTGTTTTTT	few	TRBV19	TRBJ2-2	NA	18
CASSPSGITGELFF	TGTGCTAGCAGCCCCTCCGGGATCACCGGGGAGCTGTTTTTT	NA	TRBV7-7	TRBJ2-2	NA	14
CSVGLGGLSMETQYF	TGCAGCGTTGGTTTAGGGGGCCTTTCAATGGAGACCCAGTACTTC	many	TRBV29-1	TRBJ2-5	TRBD1	15
CASRGDCKHF	TGTGCCAGCCGAGGGGACTGTAAGCATTTT	many	TRBV6-1	TRBJ1-5	NA	10
CASSSLSPPDTQYF	TGTGCCAGCAGCTCCCTCTCCCCCCCGGATACGCAGTATTTT	many	TRBV7-9	TRBJ2-3	NA	14
CASSYRESPLHF	TGTGCCAGTAGTTACAGGGAATCACCCCTCCACTTT	NA	TRBV19	TRBJ1-6	NA	12
CASSLNRNTEAFF	TGTGCCAGCAGCTTAAACAGGAACACTGAAGCTTTCTTT	many	TRBV7-9	TRBJ1-1	NA	13
CASSYFGPAEQYF	TGTGCCAGCAGTTACTTCGGACCGGCAGAGCAGTACTTC	many	TRBV6-2/TRBV6-3	TRBJ2-7	NA	13
CASSVGGGVGPYEQYF	TGTGCCAGCAGCGTAGGAGGCGGGGTGGGCCCCTACGAGCAGTACTTC	many	TRBV9	TRBJ2-7	NA	16
CASSPPGSSNTEAFF	TGTGCCAGCAGCCCCCCGGGGAGTTCGAACACTGAAGCTTTCTTT	few	TRBV3-1	TRBJ1-1	NA	15
CASSPLPGLADDEQFF	TGTGCCAGCTCTCCACTGCCGGGACTAGCAGACGATGAGCAGTTCTTC	NA	TRBV18	TRBJ2-1	TRBD2	16